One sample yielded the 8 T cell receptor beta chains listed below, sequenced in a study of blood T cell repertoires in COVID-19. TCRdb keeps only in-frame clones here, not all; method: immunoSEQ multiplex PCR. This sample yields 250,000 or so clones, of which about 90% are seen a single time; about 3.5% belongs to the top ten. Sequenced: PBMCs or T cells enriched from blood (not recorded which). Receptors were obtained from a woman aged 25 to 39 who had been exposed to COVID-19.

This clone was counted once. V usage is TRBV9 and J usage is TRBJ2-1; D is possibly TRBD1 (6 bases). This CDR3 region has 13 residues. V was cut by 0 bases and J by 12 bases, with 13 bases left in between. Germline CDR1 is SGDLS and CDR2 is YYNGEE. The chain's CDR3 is CASSVGGVGGQFF. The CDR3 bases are TGTGCCAGCAGCGTAGGTGGGGTAGGGGGGCAGTTCTTC.

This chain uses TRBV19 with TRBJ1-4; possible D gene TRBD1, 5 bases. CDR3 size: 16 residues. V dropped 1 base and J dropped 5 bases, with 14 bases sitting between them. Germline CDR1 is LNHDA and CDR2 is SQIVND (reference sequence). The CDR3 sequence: CASSIVFGRGNEKLFF. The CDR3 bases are TGTGCCAGTAGTATAGTGTTCGGACGGGGGAATGAAAAACTGTTTTTT.

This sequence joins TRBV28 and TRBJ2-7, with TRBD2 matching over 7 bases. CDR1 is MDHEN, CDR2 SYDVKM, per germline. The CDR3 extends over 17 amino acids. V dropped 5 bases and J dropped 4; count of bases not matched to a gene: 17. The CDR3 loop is CASSLTPDAGTTYEQYF. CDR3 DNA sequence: TGTGCCAGCAGTCTTACCCCAGACGCAGGGACTACGTACGAGCAGTACTTC.

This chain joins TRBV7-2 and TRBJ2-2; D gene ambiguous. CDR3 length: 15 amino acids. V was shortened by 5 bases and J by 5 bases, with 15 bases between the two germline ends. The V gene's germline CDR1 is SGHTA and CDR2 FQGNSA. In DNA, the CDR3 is TGTGCCAGCAGCCGCGGCCCCCCAGAAACCGGGGAGCTGTTTTTT. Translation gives CASSRGPPETGELFF.

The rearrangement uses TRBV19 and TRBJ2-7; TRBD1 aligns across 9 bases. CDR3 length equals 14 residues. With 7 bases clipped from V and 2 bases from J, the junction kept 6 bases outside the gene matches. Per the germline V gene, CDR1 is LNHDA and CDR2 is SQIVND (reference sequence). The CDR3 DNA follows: TGTGCCAGTACCCGGACAGGGGAACCCTACGAGCAGTACTTC. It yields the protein CASTRTGEPYEQYF.

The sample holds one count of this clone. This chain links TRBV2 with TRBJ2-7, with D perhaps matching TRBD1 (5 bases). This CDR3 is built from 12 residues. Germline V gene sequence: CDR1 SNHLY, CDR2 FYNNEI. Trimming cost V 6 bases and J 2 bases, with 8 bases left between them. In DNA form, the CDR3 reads TGTGCCAGCAGGGGGCCCGCCTACGAGCAGTACTTC. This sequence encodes CASRGPAYEQYF.

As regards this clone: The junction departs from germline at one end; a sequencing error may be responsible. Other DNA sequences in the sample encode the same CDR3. DNA for the CDR3: TGTGCCAGTAGTGTCAGGGCGATGAATACTGAAGCTTTCTTT. This translates into CASSVRAMNTEAFF. The chain carries TRBV19 and TRBJ1-1, with D possibly matching TRBD1 (5 bases). Germline CDR1 is LNHDA and CDR2 is SQIVND (reference sequence). The CDR3 is 14 amino acids.

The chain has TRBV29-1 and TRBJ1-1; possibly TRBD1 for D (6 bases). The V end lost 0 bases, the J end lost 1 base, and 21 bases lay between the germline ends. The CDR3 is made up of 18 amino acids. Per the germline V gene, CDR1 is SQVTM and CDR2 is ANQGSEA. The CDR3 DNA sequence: TGCAGCGTTGAAGATAGGAAGGACAGACTAATTCAGAACACTGAAGCTTTCTTT. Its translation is CSVEDRKDRLIQNTEAFF.